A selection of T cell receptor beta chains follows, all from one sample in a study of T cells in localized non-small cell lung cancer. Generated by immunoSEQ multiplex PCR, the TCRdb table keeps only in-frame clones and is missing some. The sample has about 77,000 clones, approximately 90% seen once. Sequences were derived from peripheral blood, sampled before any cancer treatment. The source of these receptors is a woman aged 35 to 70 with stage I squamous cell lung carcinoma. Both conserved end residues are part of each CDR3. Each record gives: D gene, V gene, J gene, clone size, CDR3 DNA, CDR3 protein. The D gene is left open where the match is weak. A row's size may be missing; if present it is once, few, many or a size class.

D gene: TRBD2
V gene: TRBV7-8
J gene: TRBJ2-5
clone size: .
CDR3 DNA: TGTGCCAGCAGAAGGATTCTTAGCGGGGGGGTCCAAGAGACCCAGTACTTC
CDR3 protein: CASRRILSGGVQETQYF

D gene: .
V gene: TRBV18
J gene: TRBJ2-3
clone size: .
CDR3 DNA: TGTGCCAGCTCACCACCCGGGGCGGGTACAGATACGCAGTATTTT
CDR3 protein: CASSPPGAGTDTQYF

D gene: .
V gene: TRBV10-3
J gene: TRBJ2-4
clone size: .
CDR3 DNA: TGTGCCATCAGTGAGTCTAAGGAAAACATTCAGTACTTC
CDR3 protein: CAISESKENIQYF

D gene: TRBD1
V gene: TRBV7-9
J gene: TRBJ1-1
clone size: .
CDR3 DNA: TGTGCCAGCAGCCCACAGGGGTTCACTGAAGCTTTCTTT
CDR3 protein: CASSPQGFTEAFF

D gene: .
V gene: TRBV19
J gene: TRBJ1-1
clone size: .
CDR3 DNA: TGTGCCAGTAGTCCACAGGGAATAAACACTGAAGCTTTCTTT
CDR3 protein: CASSPQGINTEAFF

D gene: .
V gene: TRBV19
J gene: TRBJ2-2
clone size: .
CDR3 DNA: TGTGCCAGTGATGCCCGAGCCGGGGAGCTGTTTTTT
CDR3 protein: CASDARAGELFF

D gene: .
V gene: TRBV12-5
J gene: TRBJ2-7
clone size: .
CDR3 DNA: TGTGCTAGTGGGATACAGGGCCCCTACGAGCAGTACTTC
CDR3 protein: CASGIQGPYEQYF

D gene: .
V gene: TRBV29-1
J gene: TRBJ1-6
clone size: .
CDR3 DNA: TGCAGCGTTGAATGCTCACCCCTCCACTTT
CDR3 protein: CSVECSPLHF

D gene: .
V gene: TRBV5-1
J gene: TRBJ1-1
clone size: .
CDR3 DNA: TGCGCCAGCAGCTTGGAAGGTCACATGAACACTGAAGCTTTCTTT
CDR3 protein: CASSLEGHMNTEAFF

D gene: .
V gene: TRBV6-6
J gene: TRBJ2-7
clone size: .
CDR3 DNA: TGTGCCAGCAGCCCAATCCCCGAAAGCTCCTACGAGCAGTACTTC
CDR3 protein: CASSPIPESSYEQYF

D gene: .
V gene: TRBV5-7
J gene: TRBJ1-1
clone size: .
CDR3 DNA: TGTGCCAGCAGCTTGGCACAGGGACCTACTCCCACTGAAGCTTTCTTT
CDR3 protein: CASSLAQGPTPTEAFF

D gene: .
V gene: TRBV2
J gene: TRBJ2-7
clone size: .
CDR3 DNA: TGTGCCAGCACCATCGGGTACTCCTACGAGCAGTACTTC
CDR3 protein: CASTIGYSYEQYF

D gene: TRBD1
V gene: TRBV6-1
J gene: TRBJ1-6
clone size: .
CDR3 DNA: TGTGCCAGCAGTTTAAACAGGGGAAGTAATTCACCCCTCCACTTT
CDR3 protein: CASSLNRGSNSPLHF

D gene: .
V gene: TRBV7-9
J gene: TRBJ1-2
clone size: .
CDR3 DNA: TGTGCCAGCAGCCCAGACACCCTCAACTATGGCTACACCTTC
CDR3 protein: CASSPDTLNYGYTF

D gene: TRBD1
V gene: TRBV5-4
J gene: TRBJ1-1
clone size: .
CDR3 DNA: TGTGCCAGCAGCTTGGGAGACAGGGGATATATTGAAGCTTTCTTT
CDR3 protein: CASSLGDRGYIEAFF

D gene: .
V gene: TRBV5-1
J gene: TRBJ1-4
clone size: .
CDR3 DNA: TGCGCCAGCAGCTTGGGCAGGGTTGGTGAAAAACTGTTTTTT
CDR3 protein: CASSLGRVGEKLFF

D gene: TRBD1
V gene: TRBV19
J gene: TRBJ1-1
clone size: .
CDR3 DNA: TGTGCCAGTAGTATAGAGGGACAGGGTTTCACTGAAGCTTTCTTT
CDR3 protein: CASSIEGQGFTEAFF

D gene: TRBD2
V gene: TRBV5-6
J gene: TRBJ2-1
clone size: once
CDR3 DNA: TGTGCCAGCAGCTTGGGACTAGCGGGGGGTCACGGGAATGAGCAGTTCTTC
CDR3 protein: CASSLGLAGGHGNEQFF

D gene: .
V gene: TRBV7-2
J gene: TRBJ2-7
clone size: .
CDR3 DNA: TGTGCCAGCAGCTTCGGGGTTCTCTACGAGCAGTACTTC
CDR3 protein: CASSFGVLYEQYF

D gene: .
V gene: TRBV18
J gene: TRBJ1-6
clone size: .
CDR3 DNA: TGTGCCAGCTCAAACAGGGACGTGGGTTCACCCCTCCACTTT
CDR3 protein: CASSNRDVGSPLHF

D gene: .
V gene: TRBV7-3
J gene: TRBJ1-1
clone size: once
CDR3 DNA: TGTGCCAGCAGCTTAACGTTCAGGAGTACCTATGAAGCTTTCTTT
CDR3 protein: CASSLTFRSTYEAFF

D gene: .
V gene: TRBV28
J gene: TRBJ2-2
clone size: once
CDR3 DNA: TGTGCCAGCAGTCCCCCAGCACCCGGGGAGCTGTTTTTT
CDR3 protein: CASSPPAPGELFF

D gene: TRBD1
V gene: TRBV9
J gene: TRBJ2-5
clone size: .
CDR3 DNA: TGTGCCAGCACCCCGACAGGGGGCCAAGAGACCCAGTACTTC
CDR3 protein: CASTPTGGQETQYF

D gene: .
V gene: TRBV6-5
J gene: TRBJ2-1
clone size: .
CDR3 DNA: TGTGCCAGCAGTTCAGGCGGCAATGAGCAGTTCTTC
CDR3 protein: CASSSGGNEQFF

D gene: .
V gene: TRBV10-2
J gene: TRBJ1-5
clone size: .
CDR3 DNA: TGCGCCAGCGGTTGGGGGGAGGGTCAGCCCCAGCATTTT
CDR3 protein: CASGWGEGQPQHF

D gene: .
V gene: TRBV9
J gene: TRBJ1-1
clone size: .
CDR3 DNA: TGTGCCAGCAGCGTAGACCCAGGGGCATGGGACACTGAAGCTTTCTTT
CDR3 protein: CASSVDPGAWDTEAFF

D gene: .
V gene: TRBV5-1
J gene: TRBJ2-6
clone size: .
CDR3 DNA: TGCGCCAGCAGCTTGAGGTCGACTGGGGCCAACGTCCTGACTTTC
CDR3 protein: CASSLRSTGANVLTF

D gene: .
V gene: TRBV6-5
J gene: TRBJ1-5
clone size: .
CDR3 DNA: TGTGCCAGCACGGCAGCCTTCAATCAGCCCCAGCATTTT
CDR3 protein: CASTAAFNQPQHF

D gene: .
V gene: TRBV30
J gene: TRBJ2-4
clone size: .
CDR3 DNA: TGTGCCTGGACCACCTCATGGGACATTCAGTACTTC
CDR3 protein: CAWTTSWDIQYF

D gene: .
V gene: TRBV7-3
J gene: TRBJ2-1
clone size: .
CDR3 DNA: TGTGCCAGCAGCTTAGGTCCGGAGTACAATGAGCAGTTCTTC
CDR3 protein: CASSLGPEYNEQFF

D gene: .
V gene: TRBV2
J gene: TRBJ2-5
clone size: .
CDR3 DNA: TGTGCCAGCAGGCGACAATACCAAGAGACCCAGTACTTC
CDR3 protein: CASRRQYQETQYF

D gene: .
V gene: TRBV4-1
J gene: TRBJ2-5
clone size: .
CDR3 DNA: TGCGCCAGCAGCCAGAGACAGGGGAGGGAAGAGACCCAGTACTTC
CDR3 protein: CASSQRQGREETQYF

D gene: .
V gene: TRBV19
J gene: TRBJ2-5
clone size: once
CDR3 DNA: TGTGCCAGTAGCTCCGGCCGGGGACGAGAGACCCAGTACTTC
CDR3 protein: CASSSGRGRETQYF

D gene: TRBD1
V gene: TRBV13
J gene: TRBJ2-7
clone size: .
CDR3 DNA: TGTGCCAGCAGCCAGGGGGGACAGGGAATTCGGGAGCAGTACTTC
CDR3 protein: CASSQGGQGIREQYF

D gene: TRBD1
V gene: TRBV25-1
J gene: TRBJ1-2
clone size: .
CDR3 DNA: TGTGCCAGCAGGGGACAGGGGACGGTTGGCTACACCTTC
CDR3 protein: CASRGQGTVGYTF

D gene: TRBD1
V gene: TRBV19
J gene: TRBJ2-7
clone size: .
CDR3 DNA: TGTGCCAGTAGTACTCGACAGGGTACGCAGTACTTC
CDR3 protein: CASSTRQGTQYF

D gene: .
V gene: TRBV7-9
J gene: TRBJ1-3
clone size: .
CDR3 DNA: TGTGCCAGCAGCTCCTACGTCGGAACTGGAAACACCATATATTTT
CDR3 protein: CASSSYVGTGNTIYF

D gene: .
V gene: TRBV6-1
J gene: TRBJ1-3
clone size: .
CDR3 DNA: TGTGCCAGTCAGGGTTTTGGAAACACCATATATTTT
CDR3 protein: CASQGFGNTIYF